The 27 T cell receptor beta chains given below trace back to one sample, sequenced in a study of T cell changes during pregnancy in multiple sclerosis. TCRdb keeps only in-frame clones here, not all; method: immunoSEQ multiplex PCR. The sample lists about 49,000 clones, nearly 90% occurring once. The material sequenced was peripheral blood, taken after pregnancy. The receptors shown here come from a female donor in good health, enrolled as a control in a pregnancy study.

The table lists this clone with a count of one. The CDR3 here is CASGRGAYEQYF. CDR3 sequence (DNA): TGTGCCAGTGGCCGCGGGGCCTACGAGCAGTACTTC. The gene calls are TRBV28 and TRBJ2-7; D is possibly TRBD2 (6 bases). The germline gives CDR1 MDHEN, CDR2 SYDVKM. Trimming cost V 9 bases and J 2 bases, with 11 bases left between them. This CDR3 is 12 amino acids long.

The chain links TRBV18 to TRBJ2-1, with TRBD2 matching 9 bases. Germline V gene lookup returns CDR1 KGHSH and CDR2 LQKENI. The CDR3 is made up of 17 amino acids. The V and J ends lost 2 bases and 1 base, in that order; junction bases with no gene match: 6. The CDR3 DNA reads TGTGCCAGCTCACCAAAGGCGGGGGGGCCTTCCTACAATGAGCAGTTCTTC. This translates into CASSPKAGGPSYNEQFF.

The genes are TRBV6-1 and TRBJ1-4; D ambiguous. This CDR3 is built from 13 residues. Germline CDR1 and CDR2: MNHNS and SASEGT. Deletions cut 0 bases from V and 8 bases from J, with 7 bases between. CDR3: CASSEALREKLFF. The CDR3 DNA reads as TGTGCCAGCAGTGAAGCGCTCAGAGAAAAACTGTTTTTT.

This chain uses TRBV9 with TRBJ2-5; D is undetermined. With 1 base removed from V and 5 bases from J, the gap between germline ends came to 9 bases. CDR1 and CDR2 (germline): SGDLS, YYNGEE. CDR3 length: 13 amino acids. The CDR3 region has the DNA TGTGCCAGCAGCGTAAGTCCCGGTGAGACCCAGTACTTC. Translation gives CASSVSPGETQYF.

The rearrangement uses TRBV5-1 and TRBJ2-5, with unresolved D. The germline gives CDR1 SGHRS, CDR2 YFSETQ. The CDR3 loop spans 16 amino acids. Trimming shortened V by 5 bases and J by 4 bases, and 21 bases separated the two germline ends. The CDR3 reads CASRATGGSVRETQYF. In DNA form, the CDR3 reads TGCGCCAGCAGAGCAACTGGCGGCTCGGTGAGAGAGACCCAGTACTTC.

This clone showed up just once. The chain is built from TRBV7-9 and TRBJ2-3; the D gene is possibly TRBD2 (7 bases). This CDR3 spans 13 amino acids. Trimming left V 2 bases short and J 10 bases short, with 13 bases between. Germline-derived CDR1 and CDR2 are SEHNR and FQNEAQ (reference sequence). This CDR3 reads CASSLRGAGAQYF. In DNA form, the CDR3 reads TGTGCCAGCAGCTTAAGGGGGGCGGGGGCGCAGTATTTT.

The rearrangement links TRBV11-1 to TRBJ2-1; D might be TRBD2 (7 bases). The CDR3 runs to 16 residues. Germline CDR1 and CDR2: SGHAT and FQDESV (reference sequence). Trimming removed 5 bases at V and 7 bases at J, with 21 bases between. The CDR3 region is CASSLPGAGEHNEQFF. CDR3 nucleotides: TGTGCCAGCAGCCTCCCGGGGGCGGGGGAGCATAATGAGCAGTTCTTC. The full variable domain, in which reference TRBV11-1 and TRBJ2-1 provide the parts outside the CDR3, is EAEVAQSPRYKITEKSQAVAFWCDPISGHATLYWYRQILGQGPELLVQFQDESVVDDSQLPKDRFSAERLKGVDSTLKIQPAELGDSAMYLCASSLPGAGEHNEQFFGPGTRLTVL.

The chain has TRBV7-2 and TRBJ2-1; 9 bases are a match to TRBD1. The trim removed 5 bases at V and 6 bases at J, leaving 8 bases unmatched. This CDR3 comprises 15 residues. Germline V CDR1 and CDR2: SGHTA, FQGNSA. This CDR3 is CASSTSGTGRNEQFF. The CDR3 DNA reads TGTGCCAGCAGCACGTCCGGGACAGGGCGCAATGAGCAGTTCTTC. The full variable domain, with the rest looked up from reference TRBV7-2 and TRBJ2-1, is GAGVSQSPSNKVTEKGKDVELRCDPISGHTALYWYRQSLGQGLEFLIYFQGNSAPDKSGLPSDRFSAERTGGSVSTLTIQRTQQEDSAVYLCASSTSGTGRNEQFFGPGTRLTVL.

V usage is TRBV19 and J usage is TRBJ1-1; no definite D call. Germline V CDR1 and CDR2: LNHDA, SQIVND (reference sequence). The CDR3 sequence is 14 residues long. V gave up 1 base and J gave up 1 base, with 7 bases separating them. The CDR3 is CASSIGRQNTEAFF. In DNA form, the CDR3 reads TGTGCCAGTAGTATAGGCAGGCAGAACACTGAAGCTTTCTTT.

This clone has only a few counts. The V gene is TRBV9, the J gene TRBJ2-5; 12 nucleotides line up with TRBD1. The CDR3 spans 15 residues. Per germline, CDR1 SGDLS and CDR2 YYNGEE. V shed 4 bases and J 4 bases; nucleotides not matched to a gene: 5. The CDR3 reads CASSKGQGARETQYF. CDR3 nucleotides: TGTGCCAGCAGCAAGGGACAGGGGGCGCGAGAGACCCAGTACTTC. The full variable domain, with the rest looked up from reference TRBV9 and TRBJ2-5, is DSGVTQTPKHLITATGQRVTLRCSPRSGDLSVYWYQQSLDQGLQFLIQYYNGEERAKGNILERFSAQQFPDLHSELNLSSLELGDSALYFCASSKGQGARETQYFGPGTRLLVL.

V gene TRBV7-9 combines with J gene TRBJ2-1; D may be TRBD1 (6 bases). The CDR3 has 14 residues. CDR1 is SEHNR and CDR2 is FQNEAQ in the germline V gene (reference sequence). V lost 4 bases and J 0 bases, leaving 7 bases between the germline ends. CDR3 bases: TGTGCCAGCAGCTCAGGGGTCTCCTACAATGAGCAGTTCTTC. It is translated as CASSSGVSYNEQFF.

CDR3 in amino acids: CASTTAGADYGYTF. CDR3 in DNA: TGTGCCAGCACTACGGCGGGGGCCGACTATGGCTACACCTTC. This chain links TRBV2 with TRBJ1-2, with D perhaps TRBD1 (6 bases). The V and J ends lost 7 bases and 3 bases respectively, with 15 bases between them. This CDR3 is built from 14 residues. CDR1 and CDR2 from the germline V gene are SNHLY and FYNNEI. The whole variable domain, filled in from reference TRBV2 and TRBJ1-2, reads EPEVTQTPSHQVTQMGQEVILRCVPISNHLYFYWYRQILGQKVEFLVSFYNNEISEKSEIFDDQFSVERPDGSNFTLKIRSTKLEDSAMYFCASTTAGADYGYTFGSGTRLTVV.

This chain connects TRBV6-5 to TRBJ2-7; 8 positions agree with TRBD2. The germline V gene encodes CDR1 MNHEY and CDR2 SVGAGI. This CDR3 is 16 amino acids long. V gave up 3 bases and J gave up 3 bases; unmatched junction bases: 10. In DNA, the CDR3 is TGTGCCAGCAGTTATCGGCGGGGGGCCTTAATCTACGAGCAGTACTTC. Amino acid sequence: CASSYRRGALIYEQYF.

The chain recombines TRBV9 with TRBJ1-1; maybe TRBD1 (5 bases). Germline CDR1 reads SGDLS; CDR2 reads YYNGEE. Trimming took off 2 bases at V and 5 bases at J, with 10 bases between the two ends. CDR3 length: 13 amino acids. The DNA for the CDR3 is TGTGCCAGCAGCGTCAGGGAGGGTACTGAAGCTTTCTTT. Translating gives CASSVREGTEAFF.

The V gene is TRBV28, the J gene TRBJ2-7, with a tentative D call TRBD2 (7 bases). The CDR3 contains 16 residues. V lost 6 bases and J 3 bases, leaving 21 bases between the germline ends. Germline values: CDR1 MDHEN, CDR2 SYDVKM. For the CDR3, the DNA is TGTGCCAGCAGCAGGGGAGGGGGGGGAGGTAGCTACGAGCAGTACTTC. This encodes CASSRGGGGGSYEQYF.

Written as DNA, the CDR3 is TGTGCCACCAGCAGAGGGGAGGGGGCCTACAATGAGCAGTTCTTC. Its translation: CATSRGEGAYNEQFF. The chain combines TRBV15 with TRBJ2-1; perhaps TRBD2 as D (7 bases). V was pared by 1 base and J by 2 bases, with 9 bases between. Germline CDR1 LNHNV, CDR2 YYDKDF (reference sequence). CDR3 length: 15 residues.

The J gene is TRBJ2-5, the V gene TRBV7-3; the D is unclear. CDR3 length: 14 residues. With 0 bases removed from V and 1 base from J, the gap between germline ends came to 6 bases. Germline CDR1 is SGHTA and CDR2 is FQGTGA. CDR3 bases: TGTGCCAGCAGCTTAACGGGCAGCCAAGAGACCCAGTACTTC. Its translation: CASSLTGSQETQYF.

This clone showed up just once. The rearrangement links TRBV7-2 to TRBJ1-6; D uncertain. This CDR3 is 13 amino acids long. Between the trimmed V and J ends, which lost 5 bases and 12 bases, there was a span of 14 bases. Germline V gives CDR1 SGHTA, CDR2 FQGNSA. In DNA form, the CDR3 reads TGTGCCAGCAGCCCTTCGGAGGGCTTACCCCTCCACTTT. This encodes CASSPSEGLPLHF.

J is TRBJ2-5 and V is TRBV6-1; 8 bases align to TRBD2. J lost 1 base, V lost 11 bases, and 12 bases had no gene match. This CDR3 spans 15 amino acids. CDR1 is MNHNS, CDR2 SASEGT, per germline. The CDR3 loop reads CAGSRIAGTQETQYF. The DNA for the CDR3 is TGTGCCGGGTCGAGAATAGCGGGAACCCAAGAGACCCAGTACTTC.

The chain joins TRBV10-2 to TRBJ2-4, with 9 bases matching TRBD2. V lost 4 bases, J lost 2 bases, and 0 bases stayed unmatched. The CDR3 is made up of 14 amino acids. The germline gives CDR1 WSHSY, CDR2 SAAADI. The CDR3 nucleotides read TGCGCCAGCAGTGCTAGCGGGACCAAAAACATTCAGTACTTC. It is translated as CASSASGTKNIQYF.

The V and J genes are TRBV7-9 and TRBJ1-2, with 10 bases matching TRBD1. Germline CDR1 is SEHNR and CDR2 is FQNEAQ (reference sequence). V shed 5 bases and J 8 bases; nucleotides not matched to a gene: 11. The CDR3 loop spans 15 amino acids. This chain's CDR3 is CASSPGLGQGKGYTF. The CDR3 DNA follows: TGTGCCAGCAGCCCCGGGTTGGGACAGGGGAAAGGCTACACCTTC.

V is TRBV7-6 and J is TRBJ1-1, with no clear D. This CDR3 is built from 16 residues. Per germline, CDR1 SGHVS and CDR2 FNYEAQ. With 0 bases removed from V and 5 bases from J, the gap between germline ends came to 16 bases. The CDR3 bases are TGTGCCAGCAGCTTAGCGTCCGGCACCGCGGTAACTGAAGCTTTCTTT. Protein product: CASSLASGTAVTEAFF.

The genes are TRBV7-3 and TRBJ1-6; D not certain. The ends were cut back, 5 bases at V and 9 bases at J, with 11 bases in the middle. Germline assignment: CDR1 SGHTA and CDR2 FQGTGA. The CDR3 contains 13 residues. This chain's CDR3 is CASSPRGSSPLHF. CDR3 nucleotides: TGTGCCAGCAGCCCTCGGGGTAGTTCACCCCTCCACTTT.

The rearrangement links TRBV28 to TRBJ2-7, with 8 bases matching TRBD1. Per the germline V gene, CDR1 is MDHEN and CDR2 is SYDVKM. CDR3 size: 15 residues. J was trimmed by 1 base and V by 8 bases; bases with no gene match: 10. CDR3 in DNA: TGTGCCAGCCAAAGGACAGGGCGTAATTCCTACGAGCAGTACTTC. Its translation: CASQRTGRNSYEQYF.

CDR3 coding DNA: TGTGCTAGTGGTTTGAACCCGGGACAGGGAATCAATCAGCCCCAGCATTTT. Protein product: CASGLNPGQGINQPQHF. The chain is built from TRBV12-5 and TRBJ1-5, with 9 positions matching TRBD1. The CDR3 sequence is 17 residues long. V lost 2 bases, J lost 3 bases, and 8 bases stayed unmatched. Germline assignment: CDR1 LGHNT and CDR2 FRNRAP.

The chain joins TRBV30 to TRBJ1-6; possibly TRBD1 for D (5 bases). This CDR3 is built from 13 residues. The V and J ends lost 5 bases and 7 bases respectively, with 12 bases between them. Germline V gene sequence: CDR1 GTSNPN, CDR2 SVGIG (reference sequence). The CDR3 protein is CAWAGGLNSPLHF. For the CDR3, the DNA is TGTGCCTGGGCCGGGGGGTTGAATTCACCCCTCCACTTT.

This clone was observed once. The chain is built from TRBV30 and TRBJ2-1, with D hard to call. This CDR3 is built from 17 residues. Germline loops: CDR1 GTSNPN, CDR2 SVGIG (reference sequence). V dropped 3 bases and J dropped 0 bases, with 18 bases sitting between them. CDR3 sequence reads: CAWSPKGRVSSYNEQFF. The DNA of the CDR3 is TGTGCCTGGAGCCCGAAAGGCCGGGTGAGCTCCTACAATGAGCAGTTCTTC.